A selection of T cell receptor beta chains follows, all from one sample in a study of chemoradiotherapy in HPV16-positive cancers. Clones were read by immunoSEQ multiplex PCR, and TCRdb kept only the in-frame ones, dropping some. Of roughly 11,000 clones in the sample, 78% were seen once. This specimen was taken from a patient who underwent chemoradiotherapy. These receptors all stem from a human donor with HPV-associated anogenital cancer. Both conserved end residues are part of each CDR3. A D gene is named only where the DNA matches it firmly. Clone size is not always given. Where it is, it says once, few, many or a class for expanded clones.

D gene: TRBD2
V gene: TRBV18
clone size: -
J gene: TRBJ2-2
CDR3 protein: CASSPVAGVTGELFF
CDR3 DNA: TGTGCCAGCTCACCAGTAGCGGGGGTCACCGGGGAGCTGTTTTTT

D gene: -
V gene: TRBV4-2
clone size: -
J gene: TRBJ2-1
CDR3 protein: CASRPSGAGSYNEQFF
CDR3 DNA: TGTGCCAGCAGGCCGAGCGGAGCCGGCTCCTACAATGAGCAGTTCTTC

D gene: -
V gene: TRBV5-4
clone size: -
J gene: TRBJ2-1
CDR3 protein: CASSLRRSYNEQFF
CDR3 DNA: TGTGCCAGCAGCTTACGCAGATCCTACAATGAGCAGTTCTTC

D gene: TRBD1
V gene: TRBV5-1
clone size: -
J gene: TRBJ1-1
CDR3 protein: CASSLAESGGRTEAFF
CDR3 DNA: TGCGCCAGCAGCTTGGCGGAATCAGGGGGCCGCACTGAAGCTTTCTTT

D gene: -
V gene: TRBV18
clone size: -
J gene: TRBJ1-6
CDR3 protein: CASTRDPNSPLHF
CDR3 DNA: TGTGCCAGCACCCGGGACCCTAATTCACCCCTCCACTTT

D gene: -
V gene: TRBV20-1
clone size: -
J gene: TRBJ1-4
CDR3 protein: CSAPTYGKLFF
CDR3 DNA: TGCAGTGCTCCGACGTATGGAAAACTGTTTTTT

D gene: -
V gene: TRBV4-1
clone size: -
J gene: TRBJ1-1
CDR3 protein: CASSLPNTEAFF
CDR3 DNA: TGCGCCAGCAGCCTCCCAAACACTGAAGCTTTCTTT

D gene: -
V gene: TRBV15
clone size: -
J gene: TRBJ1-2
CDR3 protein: CATSFGSDYGYTF
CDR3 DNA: TGTGCCACCAGCTTTGGTTCTGACTATGGCTACACCTTC

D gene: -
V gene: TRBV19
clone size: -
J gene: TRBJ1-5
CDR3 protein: CASNDPHQPQHF
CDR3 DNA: TGTGCCAGTAACGACCCCCATCAGCCCCAGCATTTT

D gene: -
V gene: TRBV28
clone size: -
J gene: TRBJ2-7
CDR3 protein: CASKTEGVGRPSSYEQYF
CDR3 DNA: TGTGCCAGCAAAACTGAGGGCGTGGGGCGGCCGTCCTCCTACGAGCAGTACTTC

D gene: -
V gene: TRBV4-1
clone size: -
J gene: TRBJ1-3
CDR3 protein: CASSQEPGNTIYF
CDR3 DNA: TGCGCCAGCAGCCAGGAACCGGGAAACACCATATATTTT

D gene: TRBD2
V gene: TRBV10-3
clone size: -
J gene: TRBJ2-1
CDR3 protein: CAISRGLAGYILTNEQFF
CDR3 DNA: TGTGCCATCAGTCGAGGACTAGCGGGGTATATCCTCACCAATGAGCAGTTCTTC

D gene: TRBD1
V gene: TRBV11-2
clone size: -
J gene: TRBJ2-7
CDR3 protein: CASSGQGFPYEQYF
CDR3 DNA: TGTGCCAGCAGCGGACAGGGGTTCCCCTACGAGCAGTACTTC

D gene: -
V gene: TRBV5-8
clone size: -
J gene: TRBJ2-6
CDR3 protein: CASSLTGYSGANVLTF
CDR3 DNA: TGTGCCAGCAGCTTGACGGGTTACTCTGGGGCCAACGTCCTGACTTTC

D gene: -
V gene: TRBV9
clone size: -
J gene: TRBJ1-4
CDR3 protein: CASSLSATNEKLFF
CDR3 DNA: TGTGCCAGCAGCCTCAGTGCAACTAATGAAAAACTGTTTTTT

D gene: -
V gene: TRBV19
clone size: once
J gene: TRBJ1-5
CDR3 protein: CASSSVQGLSQPQHF
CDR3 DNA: TGTGCCAGTAGCTCCGTACAGGGTTTAAGTCAGCCCCAGCATTTT

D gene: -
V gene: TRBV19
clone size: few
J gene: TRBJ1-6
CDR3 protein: CASKVWQYNSPLHF
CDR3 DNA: TGTGCCAGTAAGGTCTGGCAGTACAATTCACCCCTCCACTTT

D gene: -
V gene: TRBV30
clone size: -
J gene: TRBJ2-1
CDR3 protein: CAWNSDGGPNNEQFF
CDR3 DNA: TGTGCCTGGAACTCGGACGGGGGGCCCAACAATGAGCAGTTCTTC

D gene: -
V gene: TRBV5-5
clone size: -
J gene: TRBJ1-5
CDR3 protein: CASSVRAGGQPQHF
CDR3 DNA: TGTGCCAGCAGCGTTCGGGCCGGGGGTCAGCCCCAGCATTTT

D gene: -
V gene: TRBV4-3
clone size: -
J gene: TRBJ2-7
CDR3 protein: CASSQTSGSSYEQYF
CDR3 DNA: TGCGCCAGCAGCCAAACATCCGGAAGCTCCTACGAGCAGTACTTC

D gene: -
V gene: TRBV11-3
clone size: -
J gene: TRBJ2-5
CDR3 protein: CASRDPRVQETQYF
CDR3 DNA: TGTGCCAGCCGCGATCCCAGGGTTCAAGAGACCCAGTACTTC

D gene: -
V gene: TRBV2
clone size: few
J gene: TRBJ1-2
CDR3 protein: CASKAGYGYTF
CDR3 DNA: TGTGCCAGCAAGGCAGGCTATGGCTACACCTTC

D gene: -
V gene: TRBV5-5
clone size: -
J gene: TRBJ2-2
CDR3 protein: CASSSFARTGELFF
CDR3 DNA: TGTGCCAGCAGCTCGTTCGCGCGCACCGGGGAGCTGTTTTTT

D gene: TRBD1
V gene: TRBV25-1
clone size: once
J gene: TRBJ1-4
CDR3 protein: CASKEGQGAPKLFF
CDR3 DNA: TGTGCCAGCAAGGAGGGACAGGGGGCCCCAAAACTGTTTTTT

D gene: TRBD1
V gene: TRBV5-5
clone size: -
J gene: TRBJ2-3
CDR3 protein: CASSSTPGQGVSTDTQYF
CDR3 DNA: TGTGCCAGCAGCTCAACCCCGGGACAGGGTGTAAGCACAGATACGCAGTATTTT

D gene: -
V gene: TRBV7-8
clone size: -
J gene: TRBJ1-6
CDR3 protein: CASSLTIYPHSPLHF
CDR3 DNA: TGTGCCAGCAGCTTGACAATCTATCCCCATTCACCCCTCCACTTT

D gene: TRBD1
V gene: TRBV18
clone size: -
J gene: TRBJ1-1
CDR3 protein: CASSPGQGSTEAFF
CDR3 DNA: TGTGCCAGCTCACCTGGACAGGGAAGCACTGAAGCTTTCTTT

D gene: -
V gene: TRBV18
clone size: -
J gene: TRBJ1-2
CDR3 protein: CASSQYTDYGYTF
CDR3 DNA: TGTGCCAGCTCTCAATATACAGACTATGGCTACACCTTC

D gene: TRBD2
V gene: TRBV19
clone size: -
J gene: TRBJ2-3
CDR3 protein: CASSMYSAGGRTDTQYF
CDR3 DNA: TGTGCCAGTAGTATGTATTCAGCGGGGGGCCGGACAGATACGCAGTATTTT

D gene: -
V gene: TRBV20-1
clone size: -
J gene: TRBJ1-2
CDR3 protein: CSAPNYGYTF
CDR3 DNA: TGCAGTGCACCGAACTATGGCTACACCTTC

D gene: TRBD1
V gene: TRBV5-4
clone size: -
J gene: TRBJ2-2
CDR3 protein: CASSPPRQGNTGELFF
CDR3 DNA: TGTGCCAGCAGCCCCCCTAGACAGGGGAACACCGGGGAGCTGTTTTTT

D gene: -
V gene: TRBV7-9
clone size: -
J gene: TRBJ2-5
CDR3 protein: CASSQGETQYF
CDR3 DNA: TGTGCCAGCTCGCAGGGGGAGACCCAGTACTTC

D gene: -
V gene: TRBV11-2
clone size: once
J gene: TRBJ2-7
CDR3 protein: CASSPQGALFYEQYF
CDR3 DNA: TGTGCCAGCAGCCCTCAAGGCGCTCTCTTCTACGAGCAGTACTTC

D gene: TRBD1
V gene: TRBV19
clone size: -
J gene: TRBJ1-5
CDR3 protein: CASRSGTEINQPQHF
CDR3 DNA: TGTGCCAGTAGGTCGGGGACAGAGATTAATCAGCCCCAGCATTTT

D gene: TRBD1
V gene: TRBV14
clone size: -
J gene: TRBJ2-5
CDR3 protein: CASSRHTRDREETQYF
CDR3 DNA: TGTGCCAGCAGCCGCCACACCCGGGACAGGGAAGAGACCCAGTACTTC

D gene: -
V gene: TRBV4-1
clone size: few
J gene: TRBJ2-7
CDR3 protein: CASSQDDTNSYEQYF
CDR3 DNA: TGCGCCAGCAGCCAGGACGATACGAACTCCTACGAGCAGTACTTC

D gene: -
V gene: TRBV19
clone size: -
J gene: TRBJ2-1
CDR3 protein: CASSIVGTGALNEQLF
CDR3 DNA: -

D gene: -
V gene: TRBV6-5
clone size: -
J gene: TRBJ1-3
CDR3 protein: CASSEGGTGGNTIYF
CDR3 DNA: TGTGCCAGCAGCGAGGGGGGAACAGGAGGAAACACCATATATTTT

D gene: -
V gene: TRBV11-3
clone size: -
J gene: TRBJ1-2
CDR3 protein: CASSPFRGAGDGYTF
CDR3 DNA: TGTGCCAGCAGCCCTTTCAGGGGCGCGGGAGATGGCTACACCTTC

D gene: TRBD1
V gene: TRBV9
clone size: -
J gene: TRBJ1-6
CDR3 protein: CASSVGQGIHNSPLHF
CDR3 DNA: TGTGCCAGCAGCGTGGGACAGGGGATCCATAATTCACCCCTCCACTTT

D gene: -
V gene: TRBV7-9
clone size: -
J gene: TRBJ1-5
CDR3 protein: CASSLDGNQPQHF
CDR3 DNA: TGTGCCAGCAGCTTAGATGGCAATCAGCCCCAGCATTTT

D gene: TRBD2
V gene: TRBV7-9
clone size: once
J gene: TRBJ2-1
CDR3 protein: CASSLTSAYNEQFF
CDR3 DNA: TGTGCCAGCAGCTTGACTAGCGCTTACAATGAGCAGTTCTTC